Below are 27 T cell receptor beta chains sequenced from a single sample in a study of T cells after yellow fever vaccination (dated by TCRdb to about 2019). Library creation used 5' RACE. Sequencing was carried out with an Illumina NovaSeq 6000. The public reads were quality trimmed at Q25 with fastp and then assembled into clones with MiXCR by TCRdb, keeping productive beta chains. A single entry per CDR3 protein holds the most common genes and DNA from its merged rows. The table for this sample lists some 300,000 distinct CDR3 sequences; around 8.6% of them were counted only once. The ten largest clonotypes hold around 3.4% of the sample. According to the study, the label for this sample's treatment or condition signals: live attenuated yellow fever vaccine strain. The sequences come from CD4+ T cells sorted from PBMCs, collected 5 days after the yellow fever booster vaccination. The receptors shown here come from a man between 18 and 35 years old who received the YFV17D yellow fever vaccine.

V gene TRBV20-1 combines with J gene TRBJ1-5, with 8 nucleotides matching TRBD1. Trimming cost V 3 bases and J 7 bases; bases outside gene matches: 5. From germline, CDR1 is DFQATT and CDR2 SNEGSKA (reference sequence). This CDR3 spans 13 amino acids. CDR3 sequence (DNA): TGCAGTGCTAGCGGACAGGGAAGGCAGCCCCAGCATTTT. Its translation: CSASGQGRQPQHF.

In its sample, this clonotype was seen many times. The chain has TRBV9 and TRBJ2-5, with 8 bases identical to TRBD2. The CDR3 sequence is 16 residues long. The V and J ends lost 4 bases and 5 bases, in that order; junction bases with no gene match: 13. From germline, CDR1 is SGDLS and CDR2 YYNGEE. The chain's CDR3 is CASSISGSPSGETQYF. In nucleotides, the CDR3 is TGTGCCAGCAGCATCAGCGGTTCGCCTAGCGGGGAGACCCAGTACTTC.

The chain is built from TRBV29-1 and TRBJ1-4; tentatively, D is TRBD1 (5 bases). With 7 bases removed from V and 2 bases from J, the gap between germline ends came to 11 bases. This CDR3 has 13 residues. Germline V gene lookup returns CDR1 SQVTM and CDR2 ANQGSEA. The CDR3 spells CSAGGATNEKLFF. The CDR3 bases are TGCAGCGCTGGAGGGGCCACTAATGAAAAACTGTTTTTT.

This clonotype was observed a handful of times. V usage is TRBV10-3 and J usage is TRBJ2-7; unclear D gene. This CDR3 has 12 residues. The germline gives CDR1 ENHRY, CDR2 SYGVKD. The V end was cut by 6 bases, the J end by 5 bases, with 11 bases between. The CDR3 DNA reads as TGTGCCATCAGAGAGACGCTGGACGAGCAGTACTTC. It codes for CAIRETLDEQYF.

The table lists this clonotype with a few counts. V gene TRBV14 combines with J gene TRBJ2-5, with no clear D. Germline V gene sequence: CDR1 SGHDN, CDR2 FVKESK. V shed 2 bases and J shed 5 bases, with 15 bases lying between them. CDR3 length equals 15 residues. CDR3 nucleotides: TGTGCCAGCAGCCAAACCAGTTGGGGTTGGGAGACCCAGTACTTC. Its protein is CASSQTSWGWETQYF.

The chain recombines TRBV20-1 with TRBJ1-5; tentative D call: TRBD1 (5 bases). The germline V and J ends were trimmed by 5 bases and 2 bases, with 16 bases remaining between them. Per germline, CDR1 DFQATT and CDR2 SNEGSKA (reference sequence). The CDR3 loop spans 15 amino acids. As DNA, the CDR3 is TGCAGTGCTGCCGACAGACAAGTTCGCAATCAGCCCCAGCATTTT. Its translation is CSAADRQVRNQPQHF.

V is TRBV19 and J is TRBJ1-6; 7 bases are a match to TRBD1. CDR1 and CDR2 from the germline V gene are LNHDA and SQIVND (reference sequence). The CDR3 consists of 20 residues. Trimming removed 7 bases from V and 0 bases from J; junction bases left unmatched: 18. This chain's CDR3 is CASNTWTGGGISSYNSPLHF. In DNA form, the CDR3 reads TGTGCCAGTAACACATGGACAGGAGGCGGGATCAGCTCCTATAATTCACCCCTCCACTTT.

The chain links TRBV7-9 to TRBJ2-7; D is unresolved. CDR3 length: 13 residues. Germline V CDR1 and CDR2: SEHNR, FQNEAQ (reference sequence). V was cut by 5 bases and J by 0 bases, with 8 bases left in between. CDR3: CASSPLSSYEQYV. Written as DNA, the CDR3 is TGTGCCAGCAGCCCTCTTAGCTCCTACGAGCAGTACGTC.

This clonotype showed up just a few times. J is TRBJ2-7 and V is TRBV7-2; D possibly corresponds to TRBD2 (6 bases). CDR1 and CDR2 (germline): SGHTA, FQGNSA. The V end lost 1 base, the J end lost 3 bases, and 13 bases lay between the germline ends. This CDR3 comprises 15 residues. In DNA form, the CDR3 reads TGTGCCAGCAGCTTAGATCGGACTAACCTCTACGAGCAGTACGTC. It translates to CASSLDRTNLYEQYV.

The V call is TRBV6-1, the J call TRBJ1-4; D gene unclear. CDR3 length: 13 residues. V lost 9 bases to trimming and J lost 4 bases, with 12 bases between them. Germline V CDR1 and CDR2: MNHNS, SASEGT. CDR3 bases: TGTGCCAGTCGGAGGGCTTATAATGAAAAACTGTTTTTT. Translated, it gives CASRRAYNEKLFF.

In this sample, this clonotype turned up a few times. The CDR3 sequence is CAWGTGDSGANVLTF. CDR3 nucleotides: TGTGCCTGGGGGACAGGGGACTCTGGGGCCAACGTCCTGACTTTC. This chain links TRBV30 with TRBJ2-6, with 10 bases that match TRBD1. Germline CDR1 GTSNPN, CDR2 SVGIG (reference sequence). The junction had 1 base not matched to a gene; V was cut back by 5 bases and J by 0 bases. The CDR3 runs 15 residues. The whole variable domain, remainder taken from reference TRBV30 and TRBJ2-6, is SQTIHQWPATLVQPVGSPLSLECTVEGTSNPNLYWYRQAAGRGLQLLFYSVGIGQISSEVPQNLSASRPQDRQFILSSKKLLLSDSGFYLCAWGTGDSGANVLTFGAGSRLTVL.

This clonotype was picked up a small number of times. The chain couples TRBV5-1 to TRBJ2-3; 12 bases match TRBD2. CDR1 is SGHRS, CDR2 YFSETQ, per germline. The trim removed 4 bases at V and 6 bases at J, leaving 12 bases unmatched. CDR3 length: 17 residues. CDR3 in DNA: TGCGCCAGCAGCCGGAGACTAGCGGGGGACCCCCCGGATACGCAGTATTTT. Translation gives CASSRRLAGDPPDTQYF.

This chain connects TRBV7-2 to TRBJ2-7, with a tentative D call TRBD2 (6 bases). The germline V gene has CDR1 SGHTA and CDR2 FQGNSA. Trimming stripped 5 bases from V and 2 bases from J, with 16 bases between. The CDR3 sequence is 15 residues long. The CDR3 sequence is CASSPTGGAAYEQYF. DNA for the CDR3: TGTGCCAGCAGCCCTACGGGCGGGGCTGCCTACGAGCAGTACTTC.

The chain links TRBV12-3 or TRBV12-4 to TRBJ2-1; 10 positions agree with TRBD2. The CDR3 is made up of 15 amino acids. V was pared by 2 bases and J by 9 bases, with 7 bases of the junction left unmatched. The CDR3 protein is CASSLSASGGPEQFF. The CDR3 bases are TGTGCCAGCAGTTTATCCGCTAGCGGGGGTCCTGAGCAGTTCTTC.

The chain recombines TRBV6-5 with TRBJ1-1, with 11 positions matching TRBD1. The trim removed 7 bases at V and 6 bases at J, leaving 7 bases unmatched. The germline gives CDR1 MNHEY, CDR2 SVGAGI. This CDR3 spans 14 amino acids. The CDR3 sequence: CASTGQGAYSEAFF. CDR3 DNA: TGTGCCAGCACCGGACAGGGGGCCTACTCTGAAGCTTTCTTT.

This clonotype came up a few times. V gene TRBV29-1 combines with J gene TRBJ2-1; tentatively, D is TRBD1 (6 bases). The CDR3 loop spans 12 amino acids. Germline CDR1 is SQVTM and CDR2 is ANQGSEA. With 7 bases removed from V and 7 bases from J, the gap between germline ends came to 14 bases. The CDR3 coding sequence is TGCAGCGCAGGGACACGTGGTAATGAGCAGTTCTTC. Residues: CSAGTRGNEQFF.

In this sample, this clonotype turned up a few times. The chain uses TRBV6-5 and TRBJ2-5; D unresolved. V dropped 4 bases and J dropped 7 bases, with 19 bases sitting between them. Germline CDR1 MNHEY, CDR2 SVGAGI. The CDR3 has 15 amino acids. CDR3 loop: CASSSPPLAPRTQYF. CDR3 DNA sequence: TGTGCCAGCAGTTCCCCACCGTTGGCCCCCCGGACCCAGTACTTC.

The V call is TRBV5-1, the J call TRBJ2-1, with D possibly TRBD1 on 5 matching bases. In germline, CDR1 is SGHRS, CDR2 YFSETQ. CDR3 length: 16 amino acids. The V gene lost 0 bases and the J gene lost 1 base, with 11 bases spanning the gap. The CDR3 coding sequence is TGCGCCAGCAGCTTGGCAGGGAAGGTTTCCTACAATGAGCAGTTCTTC. Translated: CASSLAGKVSYNEQFF.

A few counts support this clonotype. V gene TRBV27 combines with J gene TRBJ2-1; 10 nucleotides align to TRBD2. Trimming cost V 7 bases and J 8 bases; bases outside gene matches: 11. CDR1 is MNHEY, CDR2 SMNVEV, per germline (reference sequence). This CDR3 region has 15 residues. The CDR3 sequence is CASTLSWLAGDEQFF. The CDR3 nucleotides read TGTGCCAGCACCCTAAGTTGGCTAGCGGGGGATGAGCAGTTCTTC.

CDR3 loop: CASSQHDPGQSAEKLFF. CDR3 in DNA: TGCGCCAGCAGCCAACACGACCCTGGACAGAGCGCGGAAAAACTGTTTTTT. The chain joins TRBV4-1 to TRBJ1-4; TRBD1 is a possible D gene (6 bases). Trimming took 2 bases from V and 8 from J, leaving 21 bases between them. This CDR3 comprises 17 residues. CDR1 MGHRA and CDR2 YSYEKL come from the germline V gene.

This clonotype was seen a few times. The chain links TRBV9 to TRBJ2-3; D may be TRBD1 (6 bases). The CDR3 length is 16 residues. CDR1 and CDR2 from the germline V gene are SGDLS and YYNGEE. Trimming pared 4 bases from V and 1 base from J, leaving 16 bases between. The CDR3 here is CASSPPWKGGTDTQYF. The CDR3 nucleotides read TGTGCCAGCAGCCCCCCTTGGAAGGGGGGCACAGATACGCAGTATTTT.

The chain has TRBV12-3 or TRBV12-4 and TRBJ2-3; D possibly corresponds to TRBD1 (6 bases). The CDR3 loop spans 11 amino acids. V lost 1 base and J lost 11, with 7 bases in between. The CDR3 sequence: CASSLEGVQYF. For the CDR3, the DNA is TGTGCCAGCAGTTTAGAGGGGGTGCAGTATTTT.

The rearrangement uses TRBV10-3 and TRBJ1-5; 8 nucleotides align to TRBD1. V trimming: 7 bases; J trimming: 7 bases; junction bases outside the gene matches: 6. Germline V gene lookup returns CDR1 ENHRY and CDR2 SYGVKD. The CDR3 runs to 13 residues. CDR3 bases: TGTGCCATCAATGCAGGGGGCGGCCAGCCCCAGCATTTT. Translation gives CAINAGGGQPQHF.

V is TRBV7-8 and J is TRBJ2-1, with D possibly matching TRBD2 (5 bases). From germline, CDR1 is SGHVS and CDR2 FQNEAQ. There are 14 residues in the CDR3. With 1 base removed from V and 11 bases from J, the gap between germline ends came to 15 bases. CDR3 in DNA: TGTGCCAGCAGCTTAGAGGCGGAGGTGGTCAAGCAGTTCTTC. It yields the protein CASSLEAEVVKQFF.

At least ten counts were recorded for this clonotype. The chain recombines TRBV7-2 with TRBJ2-3; TRBD2 agrees at 11 bases. The J segment lost 2 bases and the V segment lost 1 base, leaving 5 bases of the junction unmatched. The CDR3 length is 17 residues. The germline CDR1 and CDR2 sequences are SGHTA and FQGNSA. The CDR3: CASSLVGTSGNTDTQYF. As DNA, the CDR3 is TGTGCCAGCAGCTTAGTTGGGACTAGCGGAAACACAGATACGCAGTATTTT.

This clonotype was seen only a few times. The J gene is TRBJ1-1, the V gene TRBV6-5; weak D call: TRBD1 (5 bases). V was cut by 0 bases and J by 5 bases, with 16 bases left in between. CDR1 is MNHEY, CDR2 SVGAGI, per germline. This CDR3 has 16 residues. In DNA form, the CDR3 reads TGTGCCAGCAGTTACTCGACTGGGGCAGGGAAGACTGAAGCTTTCTTT. It is translated as CASSYSTGAGKTEAFF.

This clonotype showed up just a few times. This chain connects TRBV7-2 to TRBJ1-2; TRBD1 might be the D (5 bases). CDR3 length equals 14 residues. Germline CDR1 is SGHTA and CDR2 is FQGNSA. Trimming removed 4 bases from V and 7 bases from J, with 16 bases in between. This chain's CDR3 is CASSSIDSAVGYTF. The DNA of the CDR3 is TGTGCCAGCAGCTCAATCGACAGCGCAGTTGGCTACACCTTC. The complete variable domain, with remaining parts taken from reference TRBV7-2 and TRBJ1-2, reads GAGVSQSPSNKVTEKGKDVELRCDPISGHTALYWYRQSLGQGLEFLIYFQGNSAPDKSGLPSDRFSAERTGGSVSTLTIQRTQQEDSAVYLCASSSIDSAVGYTFGSGTRLTVV.